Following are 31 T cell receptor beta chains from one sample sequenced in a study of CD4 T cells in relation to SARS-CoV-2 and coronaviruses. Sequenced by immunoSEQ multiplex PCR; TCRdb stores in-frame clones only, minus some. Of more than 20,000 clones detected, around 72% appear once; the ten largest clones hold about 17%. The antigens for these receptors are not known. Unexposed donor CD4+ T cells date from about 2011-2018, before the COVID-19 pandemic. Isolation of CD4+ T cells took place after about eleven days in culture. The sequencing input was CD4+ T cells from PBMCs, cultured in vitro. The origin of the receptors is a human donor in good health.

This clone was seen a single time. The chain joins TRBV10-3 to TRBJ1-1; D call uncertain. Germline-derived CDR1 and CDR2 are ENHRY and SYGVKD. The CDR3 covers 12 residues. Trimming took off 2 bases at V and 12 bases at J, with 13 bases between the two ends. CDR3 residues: CAISEKRQETFF. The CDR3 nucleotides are TGTGCCATCAGTGAGAAGAGGCAGGAAACTTTCTTT.

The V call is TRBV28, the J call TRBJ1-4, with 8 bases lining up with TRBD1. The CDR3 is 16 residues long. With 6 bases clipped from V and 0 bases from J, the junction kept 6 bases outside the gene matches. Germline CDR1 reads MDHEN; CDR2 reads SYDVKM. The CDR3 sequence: CASRPDRAATNEKLFF. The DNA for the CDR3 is TGTGCCAGCAGGCCGGACAGGGCGGCAACTAATGAAAAACTGTTTTTT.

CDR3 nucleotides: TGTGCCAGCAGCACCGGGACAGGTTGTTTAGTGGAAAAACTGTTTTTT. As protein: CASSTGTGCLVEKLFF. The chain carries TRBV21-1 and TRBJ1-4; TRBD1, the table's D call, was not compared with the DNA. TRBV21-1 is an annotated pseudogene. The length of the CDR3 is 16 residues.

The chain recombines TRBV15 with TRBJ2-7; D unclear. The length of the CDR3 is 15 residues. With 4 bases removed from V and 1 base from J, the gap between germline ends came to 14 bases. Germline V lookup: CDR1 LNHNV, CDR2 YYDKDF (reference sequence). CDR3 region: CATSTILTVSYEQYF. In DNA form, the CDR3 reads TGTGCCACCAGCACTATACTTACAGTTTCCTACGAGCAGTACTTC.

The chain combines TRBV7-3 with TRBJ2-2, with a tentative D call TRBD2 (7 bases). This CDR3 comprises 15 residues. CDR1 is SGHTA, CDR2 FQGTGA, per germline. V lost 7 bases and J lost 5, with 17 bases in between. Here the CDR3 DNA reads TGTGCCAGCACCTCAAAGGGGGGAGGGACCGGGGAGCTGTTTTTT. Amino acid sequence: CASTSKGGGTGELFF.

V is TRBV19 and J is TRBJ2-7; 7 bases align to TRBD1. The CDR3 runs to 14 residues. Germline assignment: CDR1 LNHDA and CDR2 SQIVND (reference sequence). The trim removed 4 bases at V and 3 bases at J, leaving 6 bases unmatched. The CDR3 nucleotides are TGTGCCAGTAGTAATGGGCAGGGGGTCTACGAGCAGTACTTC. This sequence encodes CASSNGQGVYEQYF.

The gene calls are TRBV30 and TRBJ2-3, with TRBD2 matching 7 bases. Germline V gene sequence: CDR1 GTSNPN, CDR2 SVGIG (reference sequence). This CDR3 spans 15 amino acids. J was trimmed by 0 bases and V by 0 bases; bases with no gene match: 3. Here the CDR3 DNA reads TGTGCCTGGAGTGTACTAGCGTCTAGCACAGATACGCAGTATTTT. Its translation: CAWSVLASSTDTQYF. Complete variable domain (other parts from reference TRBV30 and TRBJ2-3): SQTIHQWPATLVQPVGSPLSLECTVEGTSNPNLYWYRQAAGRGLQLLFYSVGIGQISSEVPQNLSASRPQDRQFILSSKKLLLSDSGFYLCAWSVLASSTDTQYFGPGTRLTVL.

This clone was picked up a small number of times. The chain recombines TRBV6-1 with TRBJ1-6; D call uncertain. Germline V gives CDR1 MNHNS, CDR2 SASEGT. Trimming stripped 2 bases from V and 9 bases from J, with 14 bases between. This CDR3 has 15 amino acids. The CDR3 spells CASSELGSVGSPLHF. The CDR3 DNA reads TGTGCCAGCAGTGAATTGGGGTCGGTGGGTTCACCCCTCCACTTT.

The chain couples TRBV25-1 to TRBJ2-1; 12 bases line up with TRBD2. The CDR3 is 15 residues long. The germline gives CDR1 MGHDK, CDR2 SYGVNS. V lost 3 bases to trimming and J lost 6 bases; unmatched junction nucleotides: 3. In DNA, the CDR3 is TGTGCCAGCAGTGACTCTAGCGGGAGGGCCAATGAGCAGTTCTTC. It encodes CASSDSSGRANEQFF.

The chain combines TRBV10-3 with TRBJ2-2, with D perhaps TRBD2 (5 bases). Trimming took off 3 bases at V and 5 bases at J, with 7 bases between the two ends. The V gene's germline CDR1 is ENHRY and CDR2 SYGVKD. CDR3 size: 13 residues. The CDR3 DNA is TGTGCCATCAGTGATCGGGGAACCGGGGAGCTGTTTTTT. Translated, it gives CAISDRGTGELFF.

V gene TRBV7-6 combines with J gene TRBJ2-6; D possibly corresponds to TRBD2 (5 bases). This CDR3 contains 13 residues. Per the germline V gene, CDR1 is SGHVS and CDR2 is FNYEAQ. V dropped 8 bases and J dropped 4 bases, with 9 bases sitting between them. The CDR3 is CASSPGGANVLTF. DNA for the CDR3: TGTGCCAGCTCCCCGGGGGGGGCCAACGTCCTGACTTTC.

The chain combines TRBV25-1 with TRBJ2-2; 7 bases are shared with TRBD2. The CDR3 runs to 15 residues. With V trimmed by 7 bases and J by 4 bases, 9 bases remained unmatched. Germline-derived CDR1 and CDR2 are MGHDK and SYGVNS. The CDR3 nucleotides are TGTGCCAGCACCCCTGGGGGGGTTGGCACCGGGGAGCTGTTTTTT. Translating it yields CASTPGGVGTGELFF.

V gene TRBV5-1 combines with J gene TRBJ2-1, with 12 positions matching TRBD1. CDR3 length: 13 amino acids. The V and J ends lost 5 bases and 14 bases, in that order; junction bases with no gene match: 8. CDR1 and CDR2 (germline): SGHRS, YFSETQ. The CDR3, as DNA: TGCGCCAGCAGAGGGACAGGGGGCTTATCAGAGTTCTTC. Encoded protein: CASRGTGGLSEFF.

The CDR3 region is CASSPPTLNTEAFF. CDR3 DNA: TGTGCCAGCTCACCACCGACACTTAACACTGAAGCTTTCTTT. The genes are TRBV18 and TRBJ1-1; no definite D call. The CDR3 loop spans 14 amino acids. The germline V gene has CDR1 KGHSH and CDR2 LQKENI. Deletions cut 0 bases from V and 2 bases from J, with 7 bases between. The full variable domain, rest sourced from reference TRBV18 and TRBJ1-1, is NAGVMQNPRHLVRRRGQEARLRCSPMKGHSHVYWYRQLPEEGLKFMVYLQKENIIDESGMPKERFSAEFPKEGPSILRIQQVVRGDSAAYFCASSPPTLNTEAFFGQGTRLTVV.

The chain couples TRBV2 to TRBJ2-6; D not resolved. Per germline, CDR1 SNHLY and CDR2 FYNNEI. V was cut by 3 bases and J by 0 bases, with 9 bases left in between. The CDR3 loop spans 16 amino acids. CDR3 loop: CASSDRRYSGANVLTF. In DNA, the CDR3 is TGTGCCAGCAGTGACAGAAGATACTCTGGGGCCAACGTCCTGACTTTC. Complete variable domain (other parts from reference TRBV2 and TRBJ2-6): EPEVTQTPSHQVTQMGQEVILRCVPISNHLYFYWYRQILGQKVEFLVSFYNNEISEKSEIFDDQFSVERPDGSNFTLKIRSTKLEDSAMYFCASSDRRYSGANVLTFGAGSRLTVL.

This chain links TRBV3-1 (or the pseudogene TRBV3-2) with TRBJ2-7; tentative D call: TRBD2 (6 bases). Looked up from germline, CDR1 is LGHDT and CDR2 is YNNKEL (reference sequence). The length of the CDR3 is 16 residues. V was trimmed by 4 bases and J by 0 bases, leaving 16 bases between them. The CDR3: CASSRSSVLSSYEQYF. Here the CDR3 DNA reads TGTGCCAGCAGCCGGTCTAGCGTACTGAGCTCCTACGAGCAGTACTTC.

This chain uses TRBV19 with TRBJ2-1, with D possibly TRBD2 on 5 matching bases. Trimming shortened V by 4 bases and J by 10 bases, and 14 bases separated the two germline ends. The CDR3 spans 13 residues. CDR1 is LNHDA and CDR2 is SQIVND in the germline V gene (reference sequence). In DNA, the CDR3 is TGTGCCAGTAGTAAGACTACATCGCGGGAGCAGTTCTTC. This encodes CASSKTTSREQFF.

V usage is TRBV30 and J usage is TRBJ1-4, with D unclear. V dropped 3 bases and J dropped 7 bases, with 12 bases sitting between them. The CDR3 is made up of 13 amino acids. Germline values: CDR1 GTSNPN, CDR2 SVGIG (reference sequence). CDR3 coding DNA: TGTGCCTGGAGCCAAGGGAGGAGTGAAAAACTGTTTTTT. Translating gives CAWSQGRSEKLFF.

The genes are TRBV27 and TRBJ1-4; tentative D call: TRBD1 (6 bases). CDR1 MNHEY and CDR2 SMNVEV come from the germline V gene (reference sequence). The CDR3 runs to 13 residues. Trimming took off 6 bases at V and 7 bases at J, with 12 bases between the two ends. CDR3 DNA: TGTGCCAGCAGGTCTCTAGGGGGTGAAAAACTGTTTTTT. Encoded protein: CASRSLGGEKLFF.

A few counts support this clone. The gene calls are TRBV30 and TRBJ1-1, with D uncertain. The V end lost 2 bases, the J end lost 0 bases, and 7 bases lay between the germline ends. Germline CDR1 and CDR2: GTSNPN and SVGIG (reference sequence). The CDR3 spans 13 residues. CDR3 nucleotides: TGTGCCTGGAGTTCGATTTTGAACACTGAAGCTTTCTTT. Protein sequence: CAWSSILNTEAFF.

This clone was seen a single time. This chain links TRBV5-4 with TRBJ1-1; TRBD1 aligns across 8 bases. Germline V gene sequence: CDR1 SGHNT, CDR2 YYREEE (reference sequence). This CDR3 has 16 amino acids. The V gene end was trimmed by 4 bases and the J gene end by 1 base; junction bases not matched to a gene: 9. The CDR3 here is CASSHPGQGPNTEAFF. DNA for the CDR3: TGTGCCAGCAGCCACCCAGGACAGGGACCGAACACTGAAGCTTTCTTT.

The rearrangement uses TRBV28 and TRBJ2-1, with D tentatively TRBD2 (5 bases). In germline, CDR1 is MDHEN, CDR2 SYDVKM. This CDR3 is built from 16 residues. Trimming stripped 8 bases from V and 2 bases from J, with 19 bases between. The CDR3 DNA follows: TGTGCCAGCTTCAAGCGGAGGCCCCTCCCCTACAATGAGCAGTTCTTC. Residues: CASFKRRPLPYNEQFF. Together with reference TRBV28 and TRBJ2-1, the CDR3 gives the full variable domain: DVKVTQSSRYLVKRTGEKVFLECVQDMDHENMFWYRQDPGLGLRLIYFSYDVKMKEKGDIPEGYSVSREKKERFSLILESASTNQTSMYLCASFKRRPLPYNEQFFGPGTRLTVL.

The DNA for the CDR3 is TGTGCCAGCAGTTACTCTGGGATCAGCTATGAGACCCAGTACTTC. Translating gives CASSYSGISYETQYF. The chain recombines TRBV6-5 with TRBJ2-5; D remains ambiguous. Germline CDR1 is MNHEY and CDR2 is SVGAGI. V was trimmed by 0 bases and J by 5 bases, leaving 13 bases between them. The CDR3 length is 15 residues.

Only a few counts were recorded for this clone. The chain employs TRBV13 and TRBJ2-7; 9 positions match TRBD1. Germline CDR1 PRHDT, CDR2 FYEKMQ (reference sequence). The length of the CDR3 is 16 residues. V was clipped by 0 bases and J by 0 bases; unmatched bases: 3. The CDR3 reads CASSLGPTGGSYEQYF. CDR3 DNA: TGTGCCAGCAGCTTAGGTCCGACAGGGGGCTCCTACGAGCAGTACTTC.

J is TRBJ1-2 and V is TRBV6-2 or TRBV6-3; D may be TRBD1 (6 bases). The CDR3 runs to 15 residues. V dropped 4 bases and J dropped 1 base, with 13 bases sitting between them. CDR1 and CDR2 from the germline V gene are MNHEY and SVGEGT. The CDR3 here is CASSSSTGFNYGYTF. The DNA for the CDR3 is TGTGCCAGCAGTTCCTCGACAGGTTTTAACTATGGCTACACCTTC.

In nucleotides, the CDR3 is TGTGCCAGTAGTATGAGCGGGGCAGAGGGCTACACCTTC. Protein: CASSMSGAEGYTF. The chain employs TRBV19 and TRBJ1-2, with a tentative D call TRBD1 (5 bases). Per the germline V gene, CDR1 is LNHDA and CDR2 is SQIVND (reference sequence). V was shortened by 3 bases and J by 8 bases, with 13 bases between the two germline ends. The CDR3 sequence is 13 residues long.

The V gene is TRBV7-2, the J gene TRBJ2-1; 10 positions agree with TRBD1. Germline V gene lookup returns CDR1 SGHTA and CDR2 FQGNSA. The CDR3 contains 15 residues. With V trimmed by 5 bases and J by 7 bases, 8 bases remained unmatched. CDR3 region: CASSTWTGGSNEQFF. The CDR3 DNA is TGTGCCAGCAGCACATGGACAGGGGGAAGTAATGAGCAGTTCTTC.

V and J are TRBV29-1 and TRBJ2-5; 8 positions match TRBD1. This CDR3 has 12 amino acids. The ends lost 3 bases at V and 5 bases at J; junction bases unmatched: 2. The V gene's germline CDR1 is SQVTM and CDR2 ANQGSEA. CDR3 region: CSVDRGRETQYF. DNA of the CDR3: TGCAGCGTTGACAGGGGGCGGGAGACCCAGTACTTC.

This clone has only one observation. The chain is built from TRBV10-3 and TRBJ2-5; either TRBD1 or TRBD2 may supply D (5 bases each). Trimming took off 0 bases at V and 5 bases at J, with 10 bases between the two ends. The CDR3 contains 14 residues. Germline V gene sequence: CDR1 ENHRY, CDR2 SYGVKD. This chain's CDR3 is CAISESLGDETQYF. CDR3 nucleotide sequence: TGTGCCATCAGTGAGTCGCTGGGGGACGAGACCCAGTACTTC.

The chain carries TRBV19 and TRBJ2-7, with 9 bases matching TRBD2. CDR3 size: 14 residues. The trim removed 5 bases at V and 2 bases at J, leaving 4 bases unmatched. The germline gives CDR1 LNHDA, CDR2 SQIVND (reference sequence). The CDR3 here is CASSAGTSTYEQYF. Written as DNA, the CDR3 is TGTGCCAGTAGTGCCGGGACTAGCACCTACGAGCAGTACTTC.

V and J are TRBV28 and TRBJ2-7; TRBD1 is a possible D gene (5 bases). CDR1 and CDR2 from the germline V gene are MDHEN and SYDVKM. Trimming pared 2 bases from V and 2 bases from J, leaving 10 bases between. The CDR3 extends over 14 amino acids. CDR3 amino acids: CASSLPGNAYEQYF. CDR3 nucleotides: TGTGCCAGCAGTTTACCAGGGAATGCCTACGAGCAGTACTTC.